These 29 T cell receptor beta chains were all obtained from the same sample, sequenced in a study of blood T cells in healthy people across ages (dated by TCRdb to about 2015). Receptor amplification or capture employed 5' RACE. Instrument used: Illumina HiSeq 2500. A second 7 to 11 cycle PCR used a sample-barcoded 5' primer and a J-beta primer mix. TCRdb reanalyzed the raw reads on its own, using fastp at Q25 for trimming and MiXCR for clone calling, and kept in-frame beta chains. Each record represents a unique CDR3 protein, reported with the most common genes and DNA among its rows. In this sample the table shows hundreds of thousands of distinct CDR3 sequences, roughly 32% of which occur a single time. Approximately 15% of the sample is taken by the ten largest. Sequenced: blood. These receptors originate from a woman older than 75 in good health. Donor details come from another sample of the same person, matched by shared clones.

The rearrangement uses TRBV15 and TRBJ1-5; TRBD1 aligns across 7 bases. With V trimmed by 4 bases and J by 2 bases, 8 bases remained unmatched. In germline, CDR1 is LNHNV, CDR2 YYDKDF (reference sequence). There are 16 residues in the CDR3. For the CDR3, the DNA is TGTGCCACCAGCAAAAGACAGGGTAGGGGCAATCAGCCCCAGCATTTT. Its protein product is CATSKRQGRGNQPQHF.

This clonotype was found many times. J is TRBJ2-5 and V is TRBV20-1; 9 bases are shared with TRBD1. Trimming removed 5 bases from V and 3 bases from J; junction bases left unmatched: 10. Germline-derived CDR1 and CDR2 are DFQATT and SNEGSKA (reference sequence). This CDR3 region has 15 residues. CDR3 nucleotides: TGCAGTGCTTTACCTCCGGGACAGGGTGAAGAGACCCAGTACTTC. This codes for CSALPPGQGEETQYF.

The J gene is TRBJ2-7, the V gene TRBV28; D is possibly TRBD1 (6 bases). CDR1 is MDHEN and CDR2 is SYDVKM in the germline V gene. This CDR3 spans 15 amino acids. Trimming pared 5 bases from V and 10 bases from J, leaving 24 bases between. The CDR3 bases are TGTGCCAGCAGTCAAGGGGGTGCAGGGGAAGAGGCCCAGTACTTC. Its protein is CASSQGGAGEEAQYF.

The chain uses TRBV24-1 and TRBJ2-3; the D gene is possibly TRBD1 (6 bases). V was trimmed by 4 bases and J by 2 bases, leaving 15 bases between them. CDR1 is KGHDR, CDR2 SFDVKD, per germline. The CDR3 is 16 amino acids. CDR3 DNA: TGTGCCACCAGTGACCCACAGGGCCCAACCACAGATACGCAGTATTTT. It codes for CATSDPQGPTTDTQYF.

The CDR3 DNA reads TGCAGTGCTCCGACAGGGGATACGCAGTATTTT. It codes for CSAPTGDTQYF. The chain joins TRBV20-1 to TRBJ2-3, with 7 positions matching TRBD1. Trimming took 5 bases from V and 6 from J; bases not matched to a gene: 2. This CDR3 has 11 amino acids. The germline CDR1 and CDR2 sequences are DFQATT and SNEGSKA (reference sequence).

This clonotype was observed many times. This sequence joins TRBV7-3 and TRBJ2-1; 11 nucleotides match TRBD2. Trimming removed 5 bases from V and 1 base from J; junction bases left unmatched: 16. The CDR3 runs to 20 residues. The germline CDR1 and CDR2 sequences are SGHTA and FQGTGA. The CDR3 here is CASSLLSGTSGRESYNEQFF. The CDR3 DNA reads as TGTGCCAGCAGCCTCCTTTCCGGGACTAGCGGTAGGGAATCCTACAATGAGCAGTTCTTC. The full variable domain, in which reference TRBV7-3 and TRBJ2-1 provide the parts outside the CDR3, is GAGVSQTPSNKVTEKGKYVELRCDPISGHTALYWYRQSLGQGPEFLIYFQGTGAADDSGLPNDRFFAVRPEGSVSTLKIQRTERGDSAVYLCASSLLSGTSGRESYNEQFFGPGTRLTVL.

This clonotype was observed many times. The rearrangement links TRBV7-6 to TRBJ2-1, with TRBD1 matching 9 bases. The germline V gene encodes CDR1 SGHVS and CDR2 FNYEAQ. There are 17 residues in the CDR3. The trim removed 0 bases at V and 4 bases at J, leaving 7 bases unmatched. CDR3 region: CASSLARTGAGYNEQFF. CDR3 nucleotide sequence: TGTGCCAGCAGCTTAGCCCGGACAGGGGCCGGTTACAATGAGCAGTTCTTC.

There are many counts of this clonotype. The chain uses TRBV12-3 or TRBV12-4 and TRBJ2-3; 11 bases map to TRBD2. This CDR3 region has 15 residues. The J segment lost 7 bases and the V segment lost 3 bases, leaving 6 bases of the junction unmatched. As DNA, the CDR3 is TGTGCCAGCAGTTTGAGTACTAGCGGGGGTCATACGCAGTATTTT. It specifies CASSLSTSGGHTQYF.

As concerns this clonotype: The junction departs from germline at one end; a sequencing error may be responsible. This rearrangement joins TRBV27 to TRBJ2-7; 7 bases are shared with TRBD1. The CDR3 runs 15 residues. The germline CDR1 and CDR2 sequences are MNHEY and SMNVEV (reference sequence). The CDR3 DNA is TGTGCCTGCAGTTCAACCGGGACAGCAACCTACGAGCAGTACTTC. Its protein product is CACSSTGTATYEQYF.

This clonotype has a count of ten or more. The chain joins TRBV5-6 to TRBJ2-5; the match to TRBD1 covers 7 bases. The junction had 5 bases not matched to a gene; V was cut back by 4 bases and J by 5 bases. The CDR3 totals 13 residues. Germline CDR1 and CDR2: SGHDT and YYEEEE. This CDR3 is CASSPDREETQYF. As DNA, the CDR3 is TGTGCCAGCAGCCCTGACAGGGAGGAGACCCAGTACTTC.

This clonotype was observed many times. This sequence joins TRBV9 and TRBJ1-2; TRBD1 matches 8 bases. Trimming removed 1 base from V and 7 bases from J; junction bases left unmatched: 9. This CDR3 has 15 amino acids. Germline-derived CDR1 and CDR2 are SGDLS and YYNGEE. CDR3 residues: CASSVMDREPSGYTF. The CDR3 DNA follows: TGTGCCAGCAGCGTAATGGACAGGGAACCCTCTGGCTACACCTTC. The full variable domain, with the rest looked up from reference TRBV9 and TRBJ1-2, is DSGVTQTPKHLITATGQRVTLRCSPRSGDLSVYWYQQSLDQGLQFLIQYYNGEERAKGNILERFSAQQFPDLHSELNLSSLELGDSALYFCASSVMDREPSGYTFGSGTRLTVV.

This clonotype was seen ten or more times. CDR3 in amino acids: CASSLPWDRVAGANVLTF. As DNA, the CDR3 is TGCGCCAGCAGCCTCCCGTGGGACAGGGTTGCTGGGGCCAACGTCCTGACTTTC. The chain employs TRBV4-1 and TRBJ2-6, with 9 bases identical to TRBD1. This CDR3 is built from 18 residues. The germline CDR1 and CDR2 sequences are MGHRA and YSYEKL. The ends lost 4 bases at V and 2 bases at J; junction bases unmatched: 9.

This chain joins TRBV27 and TRBJ1-5; the D is unclear. Trimming pared 0 bases from V and 0 bases from J, leaving 6 bases between. This CDR3 is 15 amino acids long. CDR1 MNHEY and CDR2 SMNVEV come from the germline V gene (reference sequence). CDR3 region: CASSLSRYSNQPQHF. In nucleotides, the CDR3 is TGTGCCAGCAGTTTATCCAGATATAGCAATCAGCCCCAGCATTTT.

This clonotype came up a few times. This chain connects TRBV2 to TRBJ1-2; tentatively, D is TRBD1 (5 bases). Germline values: CDR1 SNHLY, CDR2 FYNNEI. V lost 6 bases and J 1 base, leaving 12 bases between the germline ends. The CDR3 has 14 residues. The CDR3 protein is CASRPTVNNYGYTF. CDR3 DNA: TGTGCCAGCAGGCCGACAGTAAATAACTATGGCTACACCTTC.

This clonotype occurred many times. The chain combines TRBV11-2 with TRBJ2-3, with 12 bases aligning to TRBD1. The V and J ends lost 1 base and 2 bases, in that order; junction bases with no gene match: 10. This CDR3 is built from 19 residues. The germline V gene has CDR1 SGHAT and CDR2 FQNNGV. CDR3 in amino acids: CASSLGQPGQGAFTDTQYF. CDR3 DNA sequence: TGTGCCAGCAGCTTAGGACAACCGGGACAGGGGGCTTTCACAGATACGCAGTATTTT.

V gene TRBV14 combines with J gene TRBJ1-2; D is perhaps TRBD1 (5 bases). V dropped 2 bases and J dropped 3 bases, with 13 bases sitting between them. Per the germline V gene, CDR1 is SGHDN and CDR2 is FVKESK. The CDR3 totals 15 residues. The CDR3 is CASSQTLGTDYGYTF. The CDR3 coding sequence is TGTGCCAGCAGCCAAACCCTCGGGACGGACTATGGCTACACCTTC.

This clonotype was detected only once. J is TRBJ2-2 and V is TRBV6-1; weak D call: TRBD1 (8 bases). The ends were cut back, 11 bases at V and 5 bases at J, with 18 bases in the middle. CDR3 length equals 14 residues. CDR1 is MNHNS, CDR2 SASEGT, per germline. The chain's CDR3 is CACKNRGGTGELFF. The CDR3 DNA reads as TGTGCCTGCAAGAACAGGGGGGGGACCGGGGAGCTGTTTTTT.

In this sample, this clonotype turned up a few times. The chain uses TRBV4-1 and TRBJ1-4; 12 positions match TRBD1. V lost 4 bases, J lost 7 bases, and 7 bases stayed unmatched. Germline assignment: CDR1 MGHRA and CDR2 YSYEKL. The CDR3 is 16 residues long. CDR3 nucleotides: TGCGCCAGCAGCCGGGGACAGGGGGCTCTAGGTGAAAAACTGTTTTTT. Amino acid sequence: CASSRGQGALGEKLFF.

As DNA, the CDR3 is TGTGCCAGCAGCCGAGAGACACTTTCCCTGGTCAACAATGAGCAGTTCTTC. Its protein is CASSRETLSLVNNEQFF. The chain joins TRBV7-9 to TRBJ2-1; unclear D gene. The V and J ends lost 5 bases and 5 bases respectively, with 22 bases between them. The CDR3 is 17 amino acids. Germline CDR1 SEHNR, CDR2 FQNEAQ (reference sequence).

As concerns this clonotype: One base away lies a much larger clone, so this may be a sequencing read error. The chain joins TRBV7-2 to TRBJ2-1, with TRBD1 matching 8 bases. CDR1 and CDR2 (germline): SGHTA, FQGNSA. V dropped 4 bases and J dropped 6; count of bases not matched to a gene: 5. This CDR3 has 14 amino acids. The DNA of the CDR3 is TGTGCCAGCAGCTGTGGAGACAGGGGCAATGAGCAGTTCTTC. Its translation: CASSCGDRGNEQFF.

This clonotype occurred a few times. This rearrangement joins TRBV6-1 to TRBJ2-7; 7 bases align to TRBD1. V was pared by 2 bases and J by 2 bases, with 6 bases of the junction left unmatched. Germline assignment: CDR1 MNHNS and CDR2 SASEGT. The CDR3 consists of 15 residues. CDR3 region: CASSEPGTATYEQYF. The CDR3 region has the DNA TGTGCCAGCAGTGAACCGGGGACAGCGACCTACGAGCAGTACTTC.

The chain uses TRBV24-1 and TRBJ2-2; possible D gene TRBD2, 7 bases. The CDR3 is 18 residues long. V dropped 2 bases and J dropped 1 base, with 16 bases sitting between them. Germline V gene lookup returns CDR1 KGHDR and CDR2 SFDVKD. CDR3 sequence: CATSDSPAGAENTGELFF. In DNA form, the CDR3 reads TGTGCCACCAGTGATTCCCCCGCGGGGGCGGAGAACACCGGGGAGCTGTTTTTT.

Remarks on this clonotype: One base away lies a much larger clone, so this may be a sequencing read error. This sequence joins TRBV7-2 and TRBJ2-7; D is possibly TRBD2 (6 bases). V gave up 1 base and J gave up 7 bases, with 14 bases separating them. Looked up from germline, CDR1 is SGHTA and CDR2 is FQGNSA. The CDR3 consists of 14 residues. CDR3 sequence: CASSLDLGGNEQYF. CDR3 sequence (DNA): TGTGCCAGCAGCTTAGATTTGGGGGGTAATGAGCAGTACTTC.

At least ten counts were recorded for this clonotype. V gene TRBV30 combines with J gene TRBJ2-7, with D perhaps being TRBD1 or TRBD2 (6 bases each). The V end lost 2 bases, the J end lost 6 bases, and 14 bases lay between the germline ends. This CDR3 spans 13 amino acids. Looked up from germline, CDR1 is GTSNPN and CDR2 is SVGIG (reference sequence). The CDR3 protein is CAWSSGARTEQYF. Written as DNA, the CDR3 is TGTGCCTGGAGTTCGGGGGCGAGGACCGAGCAGTACTTC.

This clonotype occurred many times. This rearrangement joins TRBV4-3 to TRBJ1-5, with 7 positions matching TRBD1. The CDR3 is made up of 16 amino acids. From germline, CDR1 is LGHNA and CDR2 YSLEER. J lost 4 bases, V lost 0 bases, and 6 bases had no gene match. CDR3 loop: CASSQEAGGINQPQHF. As DNA, the CDR3 is TGCGCCAGCAGCCAAGAGGCAGGGGGAATAAATCAGCCCCAGCATTTT.

This clonotype was seen ten or more times. The chain carries TRBV3-1 and TRBJ2-7; D perhaps matches TRBD1 (6 bases). Germline-derived CDR1 and CDR2 are LGHDT and YNNKEL (reference sequence). The CDR3 loop spans 14 amino acids. With 4 bases removed from V and 4 bases from J, the gap between germline ends came to 14 bases. The CDR3 nucleotides read TGTGCCAGCAGCCCCGCTAGGGGGATGTACGAGCAGTACTTC. It specifies CASSPARGMYEQYF.

Ten or more counts support this clonotype. The genes are TRBV6-1 and TRBJ2-7; 7 bases align to TRBD1. V dropped 8 bases and J dropped 4; count of bases not matched to a gene: 8. The CDR3 consists of 13 residues. The germline V gene has CDR1 MNHNS and CDR2 SASEGT. Written as DNA, the CDR3 is TGTGCCAGCGGATGGGACAGCGAGTACGAGCAGTACTTC. Protein product: CASGWDSEYEQYF.

This clonotype was seen at least ten times. J is TRBJ1-2 and V is TRBV7-2; 12 bases are shared with TRBD1. The CDR3 runs to 14 residues. The germline V gene encodes CDR1 SGHTA and CDR2 FQGNSA. Germline trimming cut 5 bases from V and 7 bases from J; bases unmatched to any gene: 5. The CDR3 DNA reads TGTGCCAGCAGCCCCGGGACAGGGGGCTCTGGCTACACCTTC. Its protein product is CASSPGTGGSGYTF.

This clonotype was observed a few times. Just one base apart from a much larger clone, this may be a read error. The chain couples TRBV5-1 to TRBJ2-3, with D perhaps matching TRBD1 (6 bases). This CDR3 has 14 amino acids. Germline assignment: CDR1 SGHRS and CDR2 YFSETQ. CDR3 nucleotide sequence: TGCGCCAGCAGCTCAGGGGCTGGGGGAGATATGCAGTATTTT. Protein sequence: CASSSGAGGDMQYF.